This entry features one T cell receptor (beta chain) sequence. Seattle cases were enrolled at active infection and followed longitudinally. Original methodology: It was from reference gene primer amplification that nucleated cell counts were estimated. Clones were sequenced by immunoSEQ multiplex PCR, and TCRdb holds only the in-frame ones, with some missing. That table furnishes V, J and clone size, whereas the DNA furnished D and trimming. The table includes about 300,000 clones, 85% to 90% detected once. The sample belongs to a study of blood T cell repertoires in COVID-19. As for the study in general: Both acute and convalescent COVID-19 samples were obtained from the United States, Italy and Spain. The analysed material was cDNA or gDNA that came from T cells, B-cell-depleted T cells, or PBMCs.

CDR3 size: 15 residues. Looked up from germline, CDR1 is SGHTA and CDR2 is FQGNSA. V shed 4 bases and J 7 bases; nucleotides not matched to a gene: 13. V usage is TRBV7-2 and J usage is TRBJ2-7; 7 bases fit TRBD2. The sequenced material came from peripheral blood. This sequence originates from a woman aged 50 to 65 with COVID-19, enrolled during active disease. The CDR3 loop is CASSSPGTMTLEQYF. The DNA of the CDR3 is TGTGCCAGCAGCTCACCCGGGACTATGACCTTAGAGCAGTACTTC.